These 15 T cell receptor beta chains originate from one sample sequenced in a study of T cells in Graves' hyperthyroidism and ophthalmopathy. RNA transcripts were the template for amplifying TCR beta CDR3 regions. The TCR CDR3 was amplified in a first-round RT-PCR using the HTBI primer set. One entry per CDR3 protein results from TCRdb running MiXCR on the multiplex PCR reads. The table shows 650,000 to 800,000 distinct CDR3 sequences, with roughly 46% occurring only once. The sequenced material came from peripheral blood or thyroid tissue (not recorded which). Receptor source: an adult man with Graves' disease, either hyperthyroidism or ophthalmopathy (not recorded which).

The chain recombines TRBV5-1 with TRBJ2-5, with 9 bases lining up with TRBD1. The CDR3 sequence is 15 residues long. CDR1 is SGHRS and CDR2 is YFSETQ in the germline V gene. The V segment lost 3 bases and the J segment 1 base; nucleotides outside the gene matches: 4. The CDR3 loop reads CASSWRGQGQETQYF. CDR3 nucleotides: TGCGCCAGCAGCTGGCGGGGACAGGGCCAAGAGACCCAGTACTTC.

This clonotype has just one count. The CDR3 here is CASLAPGTGFSEAFF. The CDR3 nucleotides are TGTGCCAGCTTGGCCCCCGGGACAGGGTTCTCTGAAGCTTTCTTT. This rearrangement joins TRBV7-2 to TRBJ1-1; 9 nucleotides agree with TRBD1. This CDR3 comprises 15 residues. From germline, CDR1 is SGHTA and CDR2 FQGNSA. V lost 8 bases and J lost 6; bases outside the gene matches: 13.

V and J are TRBV13 and TRBJ1-1; no firm D call. The CDR3 length is 15 residues. Per the germline V gene, CDR1 is PRHDT and CDR2 is FYEKMQ (reference sequence). V lost 5 bases, J lost 1 base, and 14 bases lay in between. The CDR3 loop is CASSPLTRSNTEAFF. DNA of the CDR3: TGTGCCAGCAGCCCTCTGACAAGGTCGAACACTGAAGCTTTCTTT.

The chain links TRBV6-1 to TRBJ2-7; D not resolved. The germline gives CDR1 MNHNS, CDR2 SASEGT. The ends were cut back, 0 bases at V and 7 bases at J, with 13 bases in the middle. The CDR3 extends over 14 amino acids. The CDR3 protein is CASSEAGPTREQYF. In DNA form, the CDR3 reads TGTGCCAGCAGTGAAGCGGGCCCGACGCGGGAGCAGTACTTC.

The CDR3 loop is CASSYSNYNEKLFF. Written as DNA, the CDR3 is TGTGCCAGCAGTTACTCGAACTATAATGAAAAACTGTTTTTT. The chain carries TRBV6-1 and TRBJ1-4; D is uncertain. This CDR3 contains 14 residues. Trimming left V 5 bases short and J 4 bases short, with 11 bases between. Per germline, CDR1 MNHNS and CDR2 SASEGT.

Points on this clonotype: The junction and the germline gene differ at one end; a read error may be behind it. The chain employs TRBV29-1 and TRBJ1-3; 7 bases map to TRBD1. CDR1 is SQVTM and CDR2 is ANQGSEA in the germline V gene. CDR3 length equals 14 residues. The CDR3 spells CSVEDQGGGYTLYF. Written as DNA, the CDR3 is TGCAGCGTTGAAGATCAGGGGGGTGGCTACACCTTATATTTT.

The chain recombines TRBV20-1 with TRBJ1-6; TRBD1 is a possible D gene (5 bases). Trimming removed 2 bases at V and 8 bases at J, with 13 bases between. The CDR3 runs to 14 residues. In germline, CDR1 is DFQATT, CDR2 SNEGSKA (reference sequence). CDR3 sequence (DNA): TGCAGTGCTAGACAAGTTGGGGGGGATTCACCCCTCCACTTT. Translating gives CSARQVGGDSPLHF.

V usage is TRBV20-1 and J usage is TRBJ2-5, with 10 bases identical to TRBD2. In germline, CDR1 is DFQATT, CDR2 SNEGSKA (reference sequence). The CDR3 extends over 15 amino acids. The V and J ends lost 5 bases and 0 bases, in that order; junction bases with no gene match: 6. CDR3 region: CSAGVLAGDQETQYF. The CDR3, as DNA: TGCAGTGCTGGTGTGCTAGCGGGGGACCAAGAGACCCAGTACTTC.

This clonotype was counted many times. The chain carries TRBV24-1 and TRBJ1-1, with unresolved D. Germline loops: CDR1 KGHDR, CDR2 SFDVKD. The CDR3 extends over 14 amino acids. Trimming took off 2 bases at V and 10 bases at J, with 16 bases between the two ends. The CDR3 reads CATSDSLLGEGAFF. CDR3 bases: TGTGCCACCAGTGATTCCCTACTTGGCGAAGGAGCTTTCTTT.

Comments on this clonotype: This may be a read error: a much more frequent sequence differs by one nucleotide. The conserved final phenylalanine or tryptophan is absent from the CDR3, which likely points to a read error. The V and J genes are TRBV20-1 and TRBJ1-6; a possible D gene is TRBD1 (5 bases). Between the trimmed V and J ends, which lost 0 bases and 8 bases, there was a span of 14 bases. Looked up from germline, CDR1 is DFQATT and CDR2 is SNEGSKA (reference sequence). This CDR3 region has 15 residues. CDR3 region: CSAREGTYRDSPLHY. CDR3 bases: TGCAGTGCTAGAGAGGGGACCTACCGAGATTCACCCCTCCACTAT.

To note about this clonotype: A much larger clone sits a single nucleotide away, making a read error possible. The chain joins TRBV10-3 to TRBJ2-5; 15 bases line up with TRBD2. CDR1 is ENHRY and CDR2 is SYGVKD in the germline V gene. The CDR3 spans 16 residues. The V gene end was trimmed by 5 bases and the J gene end by 6 bases; junction bases not matched to a gene: 7. The CDR3 nucleotides read TGTGCCATCAGTCCCGGACTAGCGGGAGGGCACCAGACCCAGTACTTC. It is translated as CAISPGLAGGHQTQYF.

The chain is built from TRBV20-1 and TRBJ1-5; no clear D gene. Germline CDR1 reads DFQATT; CDR2 reads SNEGSKA (reference sequence). Trimming took off 1 base at V and 0 bases at J, with 7 bases between the two ends. CDR3 length equals 14 residues. This CDR3 is CSARGGISNQPQHF. The CDR3 bases are TGCAGTGCTAGAGGCGGGATTAGCAATCAGCCCCAGCATTTT.

The chain combines TRBV7-9 with TRBJ1-2, with a weak D call TRBD1 (5 bases). Germline CDR1 and CDR2: SEHNR and FQNEAQ (reference sequence). V was cut by 5 bases and J by 8 bases, with 12 bases left in between. This CDR3 region has 12 residues. In DNA, the CDR3 is TGTGCCAGCAGCCGCGCGCGGGGGGGCTACACCTTC. It is translated as CASSRARGGYTF.

The chain is built from TRBV24-1 and TRBJ1-2; a weak D match, TRBD1 (5 bases). Germline V lookup: CDR1 KGHDR, CDR2 SFDVKD. The V gene lost 7 bases and the J gene lost 6 bases, with 17 bases spanning the gap. The CDR3 covers 14 residues. In DNA, the CDR3 is TGTGCCACCAGCGGAACCGGGTCCAGGGATGGCTACACCTTC. Translation gives CATSGTGSRDGYTF.

The gene calls are TRBV2 and TRBJ1-1; 10 bases map to TRBD1. V shed 6 bases, J shed 6 bases, and the junction held 7 bases outside the gene matches. Germline V gene sequence: CDR1 SNHLY, CDR2 FYNNEI. This CDR3 region has 14 residues. This CDR3 is CASSPGQGWAEAFF. The CDR3 DNA sequence: TGTGCCAGCAGCCCGGGACAGGGGTGGGCTGAAGCTTTCTTT. Full variable domain (outside the CDR3, taken from reference TRBV2 and TRBJ1-1): EPEVTQTPSHQVTQMGQEVILRCVPISNHLYFYWYRQILGQKVEFLVSFYNNEISEKSEIFDDQFSVERPDGSNFTLKIRSTKLEDSAMYFCASSPGQGWAEAFFGQGTRLTVV.